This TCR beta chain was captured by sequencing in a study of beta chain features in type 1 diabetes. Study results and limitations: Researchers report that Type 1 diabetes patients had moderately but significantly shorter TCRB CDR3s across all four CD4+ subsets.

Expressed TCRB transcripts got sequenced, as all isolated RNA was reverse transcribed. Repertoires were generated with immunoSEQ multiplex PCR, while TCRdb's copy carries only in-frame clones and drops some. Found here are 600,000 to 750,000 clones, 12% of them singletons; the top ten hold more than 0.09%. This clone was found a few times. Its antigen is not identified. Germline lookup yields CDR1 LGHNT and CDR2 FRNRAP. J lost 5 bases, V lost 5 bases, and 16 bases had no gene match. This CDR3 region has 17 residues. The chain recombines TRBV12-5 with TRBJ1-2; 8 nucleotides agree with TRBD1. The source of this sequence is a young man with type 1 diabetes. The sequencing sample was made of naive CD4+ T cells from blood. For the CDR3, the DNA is TGTGCTAGTGGTCCCCCAGGGGGCCGAGCACCACATTATGGCTACACCTTC. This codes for CASGPPGGRAPHYGYTF.